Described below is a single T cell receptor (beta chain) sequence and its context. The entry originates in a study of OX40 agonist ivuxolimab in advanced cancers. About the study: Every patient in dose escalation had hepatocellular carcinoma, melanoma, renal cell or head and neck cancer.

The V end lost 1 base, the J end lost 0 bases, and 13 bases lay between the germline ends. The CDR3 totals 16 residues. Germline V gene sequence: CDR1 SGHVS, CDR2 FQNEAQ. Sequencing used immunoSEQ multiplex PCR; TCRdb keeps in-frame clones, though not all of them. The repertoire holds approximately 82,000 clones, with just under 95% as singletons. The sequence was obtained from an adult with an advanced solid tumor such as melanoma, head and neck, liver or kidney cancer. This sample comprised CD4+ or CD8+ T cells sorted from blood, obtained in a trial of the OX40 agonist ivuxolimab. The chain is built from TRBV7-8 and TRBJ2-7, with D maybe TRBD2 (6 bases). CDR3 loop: CASSLGGLSSSYEQYF. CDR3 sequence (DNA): TGTGCCAGCAGCTTAGGGGGACTCAGTAGCTCCTACGAGCAGTACTTC.